Below, 20 T cell receptor beta chains from the same sample are listed, as sequenced in a study of Tregs in tolerant kidney transplant recipients. Data came from immunoSEQ multiplex PCR; TCRdb stores just in-frame clones and leaves some out. The sample has about 52,000 clones. Source: CD4+ T cells from blood, taken before the transplant. The receptor source for this set is a human donor who received a combined kidney and bone marrow transplant.

As for this clone: With the read ending 3 residues before the CDR3 end, the germline J gene is used to fill in that end. The rearrangement uses TRBV19 and TRBJ2-1, with 11 bases aligning to TRBD2. The CDR3 is 14 residues long. V gave up 4 bases and J gave up 7 bases; unmatched junction bases: 3. CDR1 and CDR2 from the germline V gene are LNHDA and SQIVND (reference sequence). The CDR3 sequence: CASSSPSGGNEQFF. The DNA read from the CDR3 is TGTGCCAGTAGTAGCCCTAGCGGGGGGAATGAG.

A remark on this clone: From the germline J gene comes the end of the CDR3, since the read stops 3 residues before it. V gene TRBV10-1 combines with J gene TRBJ1-1, with 7 bases that match TRBD1. Unmatched junction bases numbered 7, after V lost 6 bases and J lost 0 bases. The CDR3 is 15 residues long. The germline gives CDR1 WNHNN, CDR2 SYGVQD (reference sequence). CDR3 residues: CASSPGQPLNTEAFF. CDR3 DNA, as far as it was read: TGCGCCAGCAGCCCGGGACAGCCCCTGAACACTGAA.

Notes on this clone: The read gets to within 3 residues of the CDR3 end, and the germline J gene fills in the rest. V and J are TRBV30 and TRBJ2-4; the D gene is possibly TRBD2 (6 bases). From germline, CDR1 is GTSNPN and CDR2 SVGIG (reference sequence). Trimming removed 3 bases from V and 3 bases from J, with 18 bases in between. The CDR3 has 16 amino acids. This chain's CDR3 is CAWRKSPWRGKNIQYF. CDR3 bases read: TGTGCCTGGAGGAAGAGTCCCTGGAGGGGCAAAAACATT.

For this clone: The read terminates 3 residues ahead of where the CDR3 ends, so the germline J gene completes it. This chain uses TRBV30 with TRBJ1-1; possible D gene TRBD1, 6 bases. This CDR3 is 13 amino acids long. Per the germline V gene, CDR1 is GTSNPN and CDR2 is SVGIG (reference sequence). The part of the CDR3 DNA that was read is TGTGCCTGGAGCCTAACAGGGACTACCGAA. Amino acid sequence: CAWSLTGTTE. The complete CDR3 protein is CAWSLTGTTEAFF.

Concerning this clone: The DNA ends 3 residues before the CDR3 does, and the rest of the CDR3 is filled in from the germline J gene. This rearrangement joins TRBV5-1 to TRBJ1-6, with 7 bases matching TRBD1. The CDR3 length is 15 residues. V trimming: 2 bases; J trimming: 5 bases; junction bases outside the gene matches: 4. CDR1 is SGHRS and CDR2 is YFSETQ in the germline V gene. CDR3 sequence reads: CASSFRQGDNSPLHF. The DNA read from the CDR3 is TGCGCCAGCAGCTTCAGACAGGGAGATAATTCACCC.

On this clone: The CDR3 end is not reached by the read, which stops 3 residues before it; the germline J gene fills it in. This chain connects TRBV5-4 to TRBJ1-4, with D unclear. CDR1 is SGHNT, CDR2 YYREEE, per germline (reference sequence). CDR3 length equals 14 residues. Between the trimmed V and J ends, which lost 0 bases and 0 bases, there was a span of 3 bases. The CDR3 loop is CASSLDTTNEKLFF. The DNA read from the CDR3 is TGTGCCAGCAGCTTGGATACAACTAATGAAAAA.

Regarding this clone: Sequencing ends 3 residues short of the CDR3 end; the germline J gene provides the rest. The chain couples TRBV7-2 to TRBJ2-7; TRBD1 matches 8 bases. Germline V CDR1 and CDR2: SGHTA, FQGNSA. This CDR3 has 15 residues. Trimming took 5 bases from V and 4 from J; bases not matched to a gene: 10. The CDR3 DNA, read in part, is TGTGCCAGCAGCCCAATCTCGACAGGGGCGTACGAG. Protein sequence: CASSPISTGAYE. The CDR3, in full, reads CASSPISTGAYEQYF.

Notes on this clone: The read finishes 3 residues shy of the CDR3 end, and the germline J gene is used to complete it. The chain uses TRBV7-9 and TRBJ1-4, with D perhaps TRBD1 (5 bases). The germline V and J ends were trimmed by 7 bases and 5 bases, with 8 bases remaining between them. CDR3 length: 12 residues. Germline CDR1 is SEHNR and CDR2 is FQNEAQ (reference sequence). The CDR3 bases that were read are TGTGCCAGCACCCACAGGAATGAAAAA. Amino acid sequence: CASTHRNEK. The full CDR3 protein is CASTHRNEKLFF.

Comments on this clone: Read sequence stops 3 residues before the CDR3 end, and the germline J gene provides the missing end. The chain combines TRBV2 with TRBJ2-2; TRBD1 aligns across 10 bases. Unmatched junction bases numbered 5, after V lost 7 bases and J lost 3 bases. Germline values: CDR1 SNHLY, CDR2 FYNNEI. The CDR3 sequence is 15 residues long. The CDR3: CASTPGTGDTGELFF. The sequenced part of the CDR3 DNA is TGTGCCAGCACCCCGGGGACAGGGGACACCGGGGAG.

Turning to this clone: Coverage ceases 3 residues before the CDR3 finishes, and the germline J gene fills in the end. The chain employs TRBV7-2 and TRBJ1-5; D not resolved. The V end was cut by 3 bases, the J end by 0 bases, with 3 bases between. CDR1 and CDR2 from the germline V gene are SGHTA and FQGNSA. This CDR3 is 13 amino acids long. The sequenced CDR3 bases are TGTGCCAGCAGCTTTTATAGCAATCAGCCC. It translates to CASSFYSNQP. In full, the CDR3 reads CASSFYSNQPQHF.

For this clone: From the germline J gene comes the end of the CDR3, since the read stops 3 residues before it. This sequence joins TRBV6-1 and TRBJ2-3; D uncertain. The CDR3 contains 14 residues. Germline V gives CDR1 MNHNS, CDR2 SASEGT. Trimming left V 2 bases short and J 2 bases short, with 8 bases between. Partial CDR3 DNA: TGTGCCAGCAGTGAACGTGGCCCCACAGATACG. It codes for CASSERGPTDT. Given in full, the CDR3 is CASSERGPTDTQYF.

The DNA read from the CDR3 is TGTGCCAGCTCACCATTTACCGGGACAGAAAATTCACCC. It translates to CASSPFTGTENSP. The complete CDR3 protein is CASSPFTGTENSPLHF. The chain has TRBV18 and TRBJ1-6; 7 bases agree with TRBD1. The CDR3 end is not reached by the read, which stops 3 residues before it; the germline J gene fills it in. The CDR3 covers 16 residues. V lost 2 bases to trimming and J lost 7 bases; unmatched junction nucleotides: 8. The germline CDR1 and CDR2 sequences are KGHSH and LQKENI.

Notes on this clone: From the germline J gene comes the end of the CDR3, since the read stops 3 residues before it. The V call is TRBV5-1, the J call TRBJ1-4; D is unresolved. Germline CDR1 reads SGHRS; CDR2 reads YFSETQ. The CDR3 runs to 15 residues. V gave up 4 bases and J gave up 8 bases, with 18 bases separating them. The CDR3 loop reads CASSVLDPQREKLFF. Partial CDR3 DNA: TGCGCCAGCAGCGTACTAGACCCACAAAGAGAAAAA.

Turning to this clone: Sequencing ends 3 residues short of the CDR3 end; the germline J gene provides the rest. This chain connects TRBV7-2 to TRBJ2-5; no firm D call. Germline values: CDR1 SGHTA, CDR2 FQGNSA. With 5 bases removed from V and 5 bases from J, the gap between germline ends came to 6 bases. The CDR3 runs to 11 residues. The CDR3 DNA, read in part, is TGTGCCAGCAGCCGCGCGGAGACC. Its translation is CASSRAET. The entire CDR3 sequence reads CASSRAETQYF. The variable domain in full, completed from reference TRBV7-2 and TRBJ2-5, reads GAGVSQSPSNKVTEKGKDVELRCDPISGHTALYWYRQSLGQGLEFLIYFQGNSAPDKSGLPSDRFSAERTGGSVSTLTIQRTQQEDSAVYLCASSRAETQYFGPGTRLLVL.

As to this clone: The DNA ends 3 residues before the CDR3 does, and the rest of the CDR3 is filled in from the germline J gene. This chain joins TRBV11-2 and TRBJ2-5; a possible D gene is TRBD2 (6 bases). In germline, CDR1 is SGHAT, CDR2 FQNNGV. CDR3 size: 15 residues. The V and J ends lost 5 bases and 4 bases respectively, with 17 bases between them. The CDR3 bases that were read are TGTGCCAGCAGCCGTAGCGGCGGGGAACGAGAGACC. Encoded protein: CASSRSGGERET. The CDR3, in full, reads CASSRSGGERETQYF.

A note on this clone: With the read ending 3 residues before the CDR3 end, the germline J gene is used to fill in that end. The chain recombines TRBV4-2 with TRBJ2-6; TRBD2 matches at 9 bases. The CDR3 totals 18 residues. Germline V CDR1 and CDR2: LGHNA, YNFKEQ. The V segment lost 2 bases and the J segment 0 bases; nucleotides outside the gene matches: 5. The CDR3 loop reads CASSQRAGGYSGANVLTF. The covered CDR3 bases are TGTGCCAGCAGCCAAAGGGCGGGAGGGTACTCTGGGGCCAACGTC.

Remarks on this clone: The missing CDR3 end, 3 residues past where the read stops, is filled in from the germline J gene. V usage is TRBV7-9 and J usage is TRBJ1-1; D gene uncertain. Between the trimmed V and J ends, which lost 0 bases and 5 bases, there was a span of 7 bases. CDR1 is SEHNR and CDR2 is FQNEAQ in the germline V gene (reference sequence). This CDR3 is 13 amino acids long. CDR3: CASSLAAATEAFF. The CDR3 DNA, read in part, is TGTGCCAGCAGCTTAGCGGCGGCGACTGAA.

For this clone: The read gets to within 3 residues of the CDR3 end, and the germline J gene fills in the rest. The V and J genes are TRBV2 and TRBJ1-4, with D possibly TRBD1 on 6 matching bases. The CDR3 is made up of 13 amino acids. Germline CDR1 SNHLY, CDR2 FYNNEI. Trimming shortened V by 7 bases and J by 8 bases, and 14 bases separated the two germline ends. CDR3 sequence reads: CASKGGSGEKLFF. The part of the CDR3 DNA that was read is TGTGCCAGCAAGGGGGGGAGTGGAGAAAAA.

As concerns this clone: The read stops 3 residues short of the end of the CDR3; the missing end is completed from the germline J gene. The chain employs TRBV18 and TRBJ2-7; 9 bases line up with TRBD1. With 1 base clipped from V and 5 bases from J, the junction kept 6 bases outside the gene matches. There are 15 residues in the CDR3. Germline lookup yields CDR1 KGHSH and CDR2 LQKENI. The CDR3 protein is CASSPLGQGEDEQYF. The DNA read from the CDR3 is TGTGCCAGCTCACCACTGGGACAGGGCGAAGACGAG.

In regard to this clone: The read gets to within 3 residues of the CDR3 end, and the germline J gene fills in the rest. V gene TRBV2 combines with J gene TRBJ2-1; perhaps TRBD2 as D (6 bases). The CDR3 length is 15 residues. The V gene lost 2 bases and the J gene lost 0 bases, with 8 bases spanning the gap. CDR1 is SNHLY and CDR2 is FYNNEI in the germline V gene. The CDR3 here is CASSEWRGSYNEQFF. CDR3 DNA (partial): TGTGCCAGCAGTGAATGGCGGGGCTCCTACAATGAG.